The subject of this entry is one T cell receptor beta chain. Its specificity is unknown. The data originate from a study of cytomegalovirus exposure and HLA in healthy donors. Study-level points and caveats: The investigators catalogued 150 or so TCR beta chains as cytomegalovirus-associated. Rare TCR sequences predominated, though certain public TCRs were found in many donors. Several top significant clusters appeared, in a later analysis, to be linked to common viral pathogens. Per published accounts, TCR beta sequences correctly predicted the HLA-A and HLA-B alleles of most subjects.

V trimming: 5 bases; J trimming: 10 bases; junction bases outside the gene matches: 7. Germline CDR1 is SGHTA and CDR2 is FQGNSA. The CDR3 is 15 amino acids. Researchers ran the PCR with 60 Vbeta and 13 Jbeta primers. Sequencing was performed with immunoSEQ multiplex PCR; in TCRdb, only in-frame clones are kept and a portion is missing. Among some 200,000 clones listed, 81% were seen once. Sequencing was done on a sample of PBMCs. The receptor comes from a man aged 45-60 years in good health and CMV-seronegative. The chain couples TRBV7-2 to TRBJ1-6; 11 nucleotides align to TRBD1. The CDR3 is CASSPRTGGLSPLHF. The CDR3 coding sequence is TGTGCCAGCAGCCCCCGGACAGGGGGCTTATCACCCCTCCACTTT.